Listed below are T cell receptor beta chains from one sample, sequenced in a study of T cells in localized non-small cell lung cancer. Sequencing was performed with immunoSEQ multiplex PCR; in TCRdb, only in-frame clones are kept and a portion is missing. The sample lists about 25,000 clones; around nine tenths were seen once. This specimen consisted of peripheral blood, obtained before any cancer treatment. Every receptor here comes from a woman aged 35-75 years with stage I lung adenocarcinoma. Both conserved end residues are part of each CDR3. The order of the fields is clone size, D gene, V gene, J gene, CDR3 DNA, CDR3 protein. D genes are given only for firm matches. Clone size is stated in some rows and not others, as once, few, many or a class when expanded.

abundance: few
d_gene: NA
v_gene: TRBV5-1
j_gene: TRBJ2-3
CDR3nt: TGCGCCAGCCAGGAGACAAAGGGGGTCACAGATACGCAGTATTTT
CDR3aa: CASQETKGVTDTQYF

abundance: NA
d_gene: NA
v_gene: TRBV5-1
j_gene: TRBJ2-1
CDR3nt: TGCGCCAGCAGTATGAGCCCCGGGAATGAGCAGTTCTTC
CDR3aa: CASSMSPGNEQFF

abundance: NA
d_gene: NA
v_gene: TRBV28
j_gene: TRBJ2-7
CDR3nt: TGTGCCAGCGGACACTTTGGGCCTCCCTACGAGCAGTACTTC
CDR3aa: CASGHFGPPYEQYF

abundance: NA
d_gene: TRBD2
v_gene: TRBV6-5
j_gene: TRBJ2-3
CDR3nt: TGTGCCAGCAGTTCCCTGGCGGGAGGGCCTTTAGATACGCAGTATTTT
CDR3aa: CASSSLAGGPLDTQYF

abundance: NA
d_gene: NA
v_gene: TRBV28
j_gene: TRBJ2-7
CDR3nt: TGTGCCAGCAGTTTAAGAGAGTACGAGCAGTACTTC
CDR3aa: CASSLREYEQYF

abundance: NA
d_gene: TRBD1
v_gene: TRBV27
j_gene: TRBJ1-2
CDR3nt: TGTGCCAGCAACCCGGGACAGGGCCCTAACTATGGCTACACCTTC
CDR3aa: CASNPGQGPNYGYTF

abundance: NA
d_gene: NA
v_gene: TRBV28
j_gene: TRBJ1-1
CDR3nt: TGTGCCAGCAGCCCAGTAGGTACACGGAACACTGAAGCTTTCTTT
CDR3aa: CASSPVGTRNTEAFF

abundance: NA
d_gene: NA
v_gene: TRBV4-1
j_gene: TRBJ2-1
CDR3nt: TGCGCCAGCAGCCAATTGGGGCTCCTCTCCTACAATGAGCAGTTCTTC
CDR3aa: CASSQLGLLSYNEQFF

abundance: NA
d_gene: NA
v_gene: TRBV7-9
j_gene: TRBJ1-3
CDR3nt: TGTGCCAGCAGCAGTGGGATTGGGGCCGGTAGGAACACCATATATTTT
CDR3aa: CASSSGIGAGRNTIYF

abundance: NA
d_gene: NA
v_gene: TRBV6-5
j_gene: TRBJ2-2
CDR3nt: TGTGCCAGCAGTTACTACGGGGGGCGTAGCGGGGAGCTGTTTTTT
CDR3aa: CASSYYGGRSGELFF

abundance: once
d_gene: NA
v_gene: TRBV11-2
j_gene: TRBJ2-7
CDR3nt: TGTGCCAGCAGCTGGGACTCGATCTCCTACGAGCAGTACTTC
CDR3aa: CASSWDSISYEQYF

abundance: NA
d_gene: TRBD2
v_gene: TRBV6-5
j_gene: TRBJ2-1
CDR3nt: TGTGCCAGCAGTTACTCTGGGGGACTACAATACAATGAGCAGTTCTTC
CDR3aa: CASSYSGGLQYNEQFF

abundance: NA
d_gene: NA
v_gene: TRBV9
j_gene: TRBJ1-1
CDR3nt: TGTGCCAGCAGCGTAGGTGGACAGCTAAACACTGAAGCTTTCTTT
CDR3aa: CASSVGGQLNTEAFF

abundance: NA
d_gene: TRBD1
v_gene: TRBV15
j_gene: TRBJ1-2
CDR3nt: TGTGCCACCAGAGGGACAGGGGGGGACTATGGCTACACCTTC
CDR3aa: CATRGTGGDYGYTF

abundance: NA
d_gene: NA
v_gene: TRBV5-1
j_gene: TRBJ2-3
CDR3nt: TGCGCCAGCACCGAACAGGGCTGGAGCACAGATACGCAGTATTTT
CDR3aa: CASTEQGWSTDTQYF

abundance: NA
d_gene: TRBD2
v_gene: TRBV29-1
j_gene: TRBJ2-7
CDR3nt: TGCAGCGTTGACTATAGCGGGGACGAGCAGTACTTC
CDR3aa: CSVDYSGDEQYF

abundance: NA
d_gene: TRBD1
v_gene: TRBV28
j_gene: TRBJ2-7
CDR3nt: TGTGCCAGCAGCCCACCGGGACAGGGGAGGGACGAGCAGTACTTC
CDR3aa: CASSPPGQGRDEQYF

abundance: once
d_gene: TRBD2
v_gene: TRBV18
j_gene: TRBJ2-7
CDR3nt: TGTGCCAGCTCACGACCGGGACTAGCGGCTTACGAGCAGTACTTC
CDR3aa: CASSRPGLAAYEQYF

abundance: NA
d_gene: NA
v_gene: TRBV7-9
j_gene: TRBJ2-6
CDR3nt: TGTGCCAGCACCTCGGGCGAATCAGGAAAGGCCAACGTCCTGACTTTC
CDR3aa: CASTSGESGKANVLTF

abundance: NA
d_gene: NA
v_gene: TRBV7-2
j_gene: TRBJ1-2
CDR3nt: TGTGCCAGCAGCCCCTTTGGCTATGGCTACACCTTC
CDR3aa: CASSPFGYGYTF

abundance: NA
d_gene: NA
v_gene: TRBV11-3
j_gene: TRBJ2-7
CDR3nt: TGTGCCAGCAGCTTTGATGGCTACGAGCAGTACTTC
CDR3aa: CASSFDGYEQYF

abundance: few
d_gene: TRBD2
v_gene: TRBV28
j_gene: TRBJ2-1
CDR3nt: TGTGCCAGCAGTTTGACGCGGGAGGGCTACAATGAGCAGTTCTTC
CDR3aa: CASSLTREGYNEQFF

abundance: NA
d_gene: NA
v_gene: TRBV5-4
j_gene: TRBJ1-3
CDR3nt: TGTGCCAGCAGCTTGAAGGAAACTTTCGGAAACACCATATATTTT
CDR3aa: CASSLKETFGNTIYF

abundance: NA
d_gene: NA
v_gene: TRBV18
j_gene: TRBJ2-5
CDR3nt: TGTGCCAGCTCACCATTTAAAGAAGAGACCCAGTACTTC
CDR3aa: CASSPFKEETQYF

abundance: NA
d_gene: NA
v_gene: TRBV7-2
j_gene: TRBJ2-7
CDR3nt: TGTGCCAGCAGCTTAGGGACTGCTGATTACGAGCAGTACTTC
CDR3aa: CASSLGTADYEQYF

abundance: once
d_gene: TRBD2
v_gene: TRBV30
j_gene: TRBJ2-1
CDR3nt: TGTGCCTTTAAGCGGGAGTATAGCAATGAGCAGTTCTTC
CDR3aa: CAFKREYSNEQFF

abundance: NA
d_gene: NA
v_gene: TRBV18
j_gene: TRBJ2-7
CDR3nt: TGTGCCAGCTCACCCAGGGCGCAGGGGAACGAGCAGTACTTC
CDR3aa: CASSPRAQGNEQYF

abundance: NA
d_gene: NA
v_gene: TRBV27
j_gene: TRBJ2-7
CDR3nt: TGTGCCAGCAGCCCGAAAGCTCCGGGGCTAGACGGGATATACGAGCAGTACTTC
CDR3aa: CASSPKAPGLDGIYEQYF

abundance: NA
d_gene: NA
v_gene: TRBV28
j_gene: TRBJ1-1
CDR3nt: TGTGCCAGCAGTTCCGTTATCCCATCGGGGGGCAGGATGTTTGAAGCTTTCTTT
CDR3aa: CASSSVIPSGGRMFEAFF

abundance: NA
d_gene: NA
v_gene: TRBV15
j_gene: TRBJ1-3
CDR3nt: TGTGCCACCAGCAGGGCAGGGACCTCTGGAAACACCATATATTTT
CDR3aa: CATSRAGTSGNTIYF

abundance: NA
d_gene: NA
v_gene: TRBV7-9
j_gene: TRBJ2-2
CDR3nt: TGTGCCAGCGGTAGACCGAACACCGGGGAGCTGTTTTTT
CDR3aa: CASGRPNTGELFF

abundance: NA
d_gene: NA
v_gene: TRBV4-1
j_gene: TRBJ2-7
CDR3nt: TGCGCCAGCAGCCAAGTGGAGTTATCGACCTACGAGCAGTACTTC
CDR3aa: CASSQVELSTYEQYF

abundance: NA
d_gene: TRBD2
v_gene: TRBV9
j_gene: TRBJ2-3
CDR3nt: TGTGCCAGCAGCGTTGGGGGGGTCACAGATACGCAGTATTTT
CDR3aa: CASSVGGVTDTQYF

abundance: NA
d_gene: NA
v_gene: TRBV19
j_gene: TRBJ2-3
CDR3nt: TGTGCCAGTATGGCAATAGGACCCGACACAGATACGCAGTATTTT
CDR3aa: CASMAIGPDTDTQYF

abundance: few
d_gene: NA
v_gene: TRBV7-9
j_gene: TRBJ1-5
CDR3nt: TGTGCCAGCAGCCCTACGACCGCGGGCTATCAGCCCCAGCATTTT
CDR3aa: CASSPTTAGYQPQHF

abundance: NA
d_gene: NA
v_gene: TRBV5-1
j_gene: TRBJ1-1
CDR3nt: TGCGCCAGCAGCTCCCCGGACGGGTACACTGAAGCTTTCTTT
CDR3aa: CASSSPDGYTEAFF

abundance: NA
d_gene: TRBD1
v_gene: TRBV28
j_gene: TRBJ2-1
CDR3nt: TGTGCCAGCAGTTTAAGGGGGCCCTACAATGAGCAGTTCTTC
CDR3aa: CASSLRGPYNEQFF

abundance: NA
d_gene: TRBD1
v_gene: TRBV4-1
j_gene: TRBJ1-2
CDR3nt: TGCGCCAGCAGCCATCCGACAGGGGGCTATGGCTACACCTTC
CDR3aa: CASSHPTGGYGYTF

abundance: once
d_gene: NA
v_gene: TRBV7-9
j_gene: TRBJ1-1
CDR3nt: TGTGCCAGCAGCTTAATACCCGTAGGGACGGTGAACACTGAAGCTTTCTTT
CDR3aa: CASSLIPVGTVNTEAFF

abundance: once
d_gene: NA
v_gene: TRBV2
j_gene: TRBJ2-2
CDR3nt: TGTGCCAGCAGTGTTGGCGGGACCCCGAACACCGGGGAGCTGTTTTTT
CDR3aa: CASSVGGTPNTGELFF

abundance: NA
d_gene: TRBD1
v_gene: TRBV27
j_gene: TRBJ2-7
CDR3nt: TGTGCCAGCAGTCCACAGGGGGCCGGGTCCGAGCAGTACTTC
CDR3aa: CASSPQGAGSEQYF

abundance: NA
d_gene: NA
v_gene: TRBV5-4
j_gene: TRBJ1-1
CDR3nt: TGTGCCAGCAGCTTCAAGGACACTGAAGCTTTCTTT
CDR3aa: CASSFKDTEAFF

abundance: NA
d_gene: NA
v_gene: TRBV9
j_gene: TRBJ2-6
CDR3nt: TGTGCCAGCAGCGTAGCTTCTGGGGCCAACGTCCTGACTTTC
CDR3aa: CASSVASGANVLTF

abundance: NA
d_gene: TRBD1
v_gene: TRBV15
j_gene: TRBJ1-3
CDR3nt: TGTGCCACCAGCAGAGTGCAAGGGGGACAGGGGGCCTTCTCTGGAAACACCATATATTTT
CDR3aa: CATSRVQGGQGAFSGNTIYF

abundance: NA
d_gene: TRBD2
v_gene: TRBV19
j_gene: TRBJ2-1
CDR3nt: TGTGCCAGTAGTACTCTAGCGGGAGCTTCTTACAATGAGCAGTTCTTC
CDR3aa: CASSTLAGASYNEQFF

abundance: NA
d_gene: NA
v_gene: TRBV18
j_gene: TRBJ2-6
CDR3nt: TGTGCCAGCTCACGATGGCCCCGGACGCATGTCTCTGGGGCCAACGTCCTGACTTTC
CDR3aa: CASSRWPRTHVSGANVLTF

abundance: NA
d_gene: NA
v_gene: TRBV19
j_gene: TRBJ2-6
CDR3nt: TGTGCCAGTAGTATAGATCCGGGACGGCCCTCTGGGGCCAACGTCCTGACTTTC
CDR3aa: CASSIDPGRPSGANVLTF

abundance: NA
d_gene: NA
v_gene: TRBV5-4
j_gene: TRBJ1-1
CDR3nt: TGTGCCAGCAGCGCCCCAGGATTGGACACTGAAGCTTTCTTT
CDR3aa: CASSAPGLDTEAFF

abundance: NA
d_gene: TRBD2
v_gene: TRBV19
j_gene: TRBJ2-7
CDR3nt: TGTGCCAGTTCCGGGACTAGCGGGAGTCTAAGCGAGCAGTACTTC
CDR3aa: CASSGTSGSLSEQYF

abundance: NA
d_gene: NA
v_gene: TRBV28
j_gene: TRBJ2-7
CDR3nt: TGTGCCAGCAGGATAATGGACTCGCACCGGCAGTACTTC
CDR3aa: CASRIMDSHRQYF

abundance: NA
d_gene: NA
v_gene: TRBV19
j_gene: TRBJ1-5
CDR3nt: TGTGCCAGTAGTACAACAGGACAAAGCCAGCCCCAGCATTTT
CDR3aa: CASSTTGQSQPQHF

abundance: NA
d_gene: NA
v_gene: TRBV4-2
j_gene: TRBJ2-6
CDR3nt: TGTGCCAGCAGCCAAGTGACATCTGGGGCCAACGTCCTGACTTTC
CDR3aa: CASSQVTSGANVLTF

abundance: few
d_gene: NA
v_gene: TRBV29-1
j_gene: TRBJ1-1
CDR3nt: TGCAGCGTTGAAAGACGGATGAACACTGAAGCTTTCTTT
CDR3aa: CSVERRMNTEAFF

abundance: NA
d_gene: TRBD1
v_gene: TRBV9
j_gene: TRBJ1-1
CDR3nt: TGTGCCAGCAGAGAACCACAGGGGGGGAACACTGAAGCTTTCTTT
CDR3aa: CASREPQGGNTEAFF

abundance: once
d_gene: NA
v_gene: TRBV5-1
j_gene: TRBJ2-7
CDR3nt: TGCGCCAGCAGCTTGAATTGGGATAGACGGGAGTCAACCTACGAGCAGTACTTC
CDR3aa: CASSLNWDRRESTYEQYF

abundance: NA
d_gene: NA
v_gene: TRBV28
j_gene: TRBJ1-1
CDR3nt: TGTGCCAGCAGTAACCCAGGGGAGGGCACTGAAGCTTTCTTT
CDR3aa: CASSNPGEGTEAFF